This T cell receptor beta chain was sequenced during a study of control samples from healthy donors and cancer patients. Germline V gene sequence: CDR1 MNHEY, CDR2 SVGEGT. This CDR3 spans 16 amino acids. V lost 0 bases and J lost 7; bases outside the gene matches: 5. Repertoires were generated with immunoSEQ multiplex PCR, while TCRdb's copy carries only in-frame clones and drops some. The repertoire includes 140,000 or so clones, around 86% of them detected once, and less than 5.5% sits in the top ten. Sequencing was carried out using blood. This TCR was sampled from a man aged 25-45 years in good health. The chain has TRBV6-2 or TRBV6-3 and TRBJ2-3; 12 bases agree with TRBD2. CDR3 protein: CASSYSTSGSGNTQYF. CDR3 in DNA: TGTGCCAGCAGTTACTCGACTAGCGGGAGTGGGAATACGCAGTATTTT.